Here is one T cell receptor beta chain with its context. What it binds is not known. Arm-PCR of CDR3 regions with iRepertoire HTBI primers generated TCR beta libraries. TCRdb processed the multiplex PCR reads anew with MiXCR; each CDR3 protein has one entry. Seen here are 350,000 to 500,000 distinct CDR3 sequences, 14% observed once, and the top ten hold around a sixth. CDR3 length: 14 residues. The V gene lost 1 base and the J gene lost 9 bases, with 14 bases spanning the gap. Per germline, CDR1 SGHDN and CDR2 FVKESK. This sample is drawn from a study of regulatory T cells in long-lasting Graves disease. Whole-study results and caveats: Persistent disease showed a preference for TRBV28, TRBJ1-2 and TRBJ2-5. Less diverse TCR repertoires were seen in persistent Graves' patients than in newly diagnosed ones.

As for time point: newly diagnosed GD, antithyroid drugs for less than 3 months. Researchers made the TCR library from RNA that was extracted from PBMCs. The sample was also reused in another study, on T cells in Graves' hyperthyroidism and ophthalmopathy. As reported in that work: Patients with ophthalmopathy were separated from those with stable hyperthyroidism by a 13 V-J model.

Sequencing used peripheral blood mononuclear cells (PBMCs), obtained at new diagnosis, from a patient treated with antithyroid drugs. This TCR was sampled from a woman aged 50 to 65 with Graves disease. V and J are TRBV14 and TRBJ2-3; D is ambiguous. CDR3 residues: CASSQGRKPNTQYF. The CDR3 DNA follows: TGTGCCAGCAGCCAAGGTAGAAAGCCGAACACGCAGTATTTT. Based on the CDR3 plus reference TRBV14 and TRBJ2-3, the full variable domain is EAGVTQFPSHSVIEKGQTVTLRCDPISGHDNLYWYRRVMGKEIKFLLHFVKESKQDESGMPNNRFLAERTGGTYSTLKVQPAELEDSGVYFCASSQGRKPNTQYFGPGTRLTVL.